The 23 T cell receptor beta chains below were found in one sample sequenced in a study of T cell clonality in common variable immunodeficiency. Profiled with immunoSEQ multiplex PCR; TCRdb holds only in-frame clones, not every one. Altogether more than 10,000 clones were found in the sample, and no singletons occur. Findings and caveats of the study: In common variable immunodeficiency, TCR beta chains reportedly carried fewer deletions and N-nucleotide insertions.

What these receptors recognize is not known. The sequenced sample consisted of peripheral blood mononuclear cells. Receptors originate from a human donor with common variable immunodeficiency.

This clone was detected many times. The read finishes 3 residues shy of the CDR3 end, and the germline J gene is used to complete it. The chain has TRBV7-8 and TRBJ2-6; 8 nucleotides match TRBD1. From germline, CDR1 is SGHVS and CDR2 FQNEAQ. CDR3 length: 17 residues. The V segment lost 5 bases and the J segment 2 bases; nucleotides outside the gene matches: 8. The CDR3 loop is CASSRGPGGAGANVLTF. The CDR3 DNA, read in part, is TGTGCCAGCAGCCGCGGGCCAGGGGGCGCTGGGGCCAACGTC.

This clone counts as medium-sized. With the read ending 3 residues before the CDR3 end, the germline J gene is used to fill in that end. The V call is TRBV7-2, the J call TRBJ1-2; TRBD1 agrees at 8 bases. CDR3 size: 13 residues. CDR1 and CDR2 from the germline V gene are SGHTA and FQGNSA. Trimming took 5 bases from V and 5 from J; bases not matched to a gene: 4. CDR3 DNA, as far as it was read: TGTGCCAGCAGCCCGGGACAGGCGTATGGC. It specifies CASSPGQAYG. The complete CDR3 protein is CASSPGQAYGYTF.

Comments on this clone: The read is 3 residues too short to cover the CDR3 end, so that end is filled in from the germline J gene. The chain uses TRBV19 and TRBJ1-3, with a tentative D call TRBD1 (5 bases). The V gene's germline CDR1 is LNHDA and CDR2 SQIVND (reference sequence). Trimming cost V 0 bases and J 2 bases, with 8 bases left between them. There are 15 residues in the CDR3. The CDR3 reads CASSIEGLAGNTIYF. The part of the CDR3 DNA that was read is TGTGCCAGTAGTATAGAGGGACTCGCTGGAAACACC.

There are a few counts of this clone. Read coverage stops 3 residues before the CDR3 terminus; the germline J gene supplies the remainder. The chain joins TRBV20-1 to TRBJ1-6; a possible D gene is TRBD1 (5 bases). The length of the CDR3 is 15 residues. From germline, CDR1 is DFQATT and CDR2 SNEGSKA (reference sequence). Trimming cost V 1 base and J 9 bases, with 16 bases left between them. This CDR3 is CSARGPGRQFSPLHF. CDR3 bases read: TGCAGTGCTAGAGGCCCTGGCAGACAGTTTTCACCC.

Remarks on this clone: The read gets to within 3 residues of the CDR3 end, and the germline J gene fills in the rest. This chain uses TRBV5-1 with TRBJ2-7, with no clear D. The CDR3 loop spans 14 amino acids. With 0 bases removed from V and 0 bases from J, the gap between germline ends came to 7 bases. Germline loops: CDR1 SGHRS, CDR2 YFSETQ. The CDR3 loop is CASSLDVSSYEQYF. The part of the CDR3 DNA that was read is TGCGCCAGCAGCTTGGACGTCAGCTCCTACGAG.

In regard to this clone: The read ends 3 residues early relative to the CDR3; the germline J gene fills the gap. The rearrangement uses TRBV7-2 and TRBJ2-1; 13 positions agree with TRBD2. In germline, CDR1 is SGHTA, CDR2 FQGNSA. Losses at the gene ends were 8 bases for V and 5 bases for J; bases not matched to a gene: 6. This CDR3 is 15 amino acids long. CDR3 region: CASSETSGGHNEQFF. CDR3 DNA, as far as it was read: TGTGCCAGCTCGGAGACTAGCGGGGGGCACAATGAG.

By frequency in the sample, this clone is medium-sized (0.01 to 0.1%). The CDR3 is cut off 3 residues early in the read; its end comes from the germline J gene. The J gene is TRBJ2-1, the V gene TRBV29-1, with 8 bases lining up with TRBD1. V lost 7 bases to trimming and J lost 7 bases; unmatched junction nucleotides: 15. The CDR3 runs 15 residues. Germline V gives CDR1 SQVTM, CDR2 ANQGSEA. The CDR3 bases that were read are TGCAGCGCTCAAGATGCCGGGACAGGCGAAAATGAG. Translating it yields CSAQDAGTGENE. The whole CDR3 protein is CSAQDAGTGENEQFF.

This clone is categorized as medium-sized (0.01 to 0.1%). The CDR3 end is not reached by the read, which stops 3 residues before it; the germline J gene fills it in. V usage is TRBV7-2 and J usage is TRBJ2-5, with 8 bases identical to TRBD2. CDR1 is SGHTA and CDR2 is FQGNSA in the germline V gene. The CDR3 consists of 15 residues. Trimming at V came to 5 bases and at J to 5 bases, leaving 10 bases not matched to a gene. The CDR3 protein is CASSPQSGGRETQYF. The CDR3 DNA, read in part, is TGTGCCAGCAGCCCGCAGAGCGGGGGTCGGGAGACC.

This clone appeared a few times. The chain's CDR3 is CASSPTPGGELFF. Partial CDR3 DNA: TGTGCCAGCAGCCCCACTCCGGGCGGGGAG. The chain couples TRBV11-3 to TRBJ2-2; D ambiguous. Read data end 3 residues before the CDR3 end; the end is taken from the germline J gene. This CDR3 spans 13 amino acids. Looked up from germline, CDR1 is SGHNT and CDR2 is YENEEA. V lost 5 bases and J lost 7, with 11 bases in between.

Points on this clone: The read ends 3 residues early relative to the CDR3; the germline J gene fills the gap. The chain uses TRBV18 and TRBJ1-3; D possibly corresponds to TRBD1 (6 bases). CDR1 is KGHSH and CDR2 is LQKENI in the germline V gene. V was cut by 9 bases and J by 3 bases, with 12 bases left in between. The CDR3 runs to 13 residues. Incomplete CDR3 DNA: TGTGCCAGTACAGGGTCTAATGGAAACACC. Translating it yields CASTGSNGNT. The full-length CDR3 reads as CASTGSNGNTIYF.

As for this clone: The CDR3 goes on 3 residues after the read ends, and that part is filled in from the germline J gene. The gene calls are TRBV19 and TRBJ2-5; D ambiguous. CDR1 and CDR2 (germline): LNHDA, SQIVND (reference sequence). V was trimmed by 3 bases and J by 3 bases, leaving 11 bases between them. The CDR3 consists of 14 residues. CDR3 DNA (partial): TGTGCCAGTAGTATCGGTTCCGGTAAAGAGACC. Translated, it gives CASSIGSGKET. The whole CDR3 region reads CASSIGSGKETQYF. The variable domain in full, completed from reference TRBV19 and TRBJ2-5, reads DGGITQSPKYLFRKEGQNVTLSCEQNLNHDAMYWYRQDPGQGLRLIYYSQIVNDFQKGDIAEGYSVSREKKESFPLTVTSAQKNPTAFYLCASSIGSGKETQYFGPGTRLLVL.

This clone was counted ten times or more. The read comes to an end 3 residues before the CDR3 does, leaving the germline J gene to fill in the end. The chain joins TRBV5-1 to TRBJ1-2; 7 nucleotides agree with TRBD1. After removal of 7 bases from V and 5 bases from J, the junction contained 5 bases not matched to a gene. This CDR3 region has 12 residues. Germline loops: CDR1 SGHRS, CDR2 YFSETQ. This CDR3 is CASSGTDYGYTF. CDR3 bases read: TGCGCCAGCTCAGGGACAGATTATGGC.

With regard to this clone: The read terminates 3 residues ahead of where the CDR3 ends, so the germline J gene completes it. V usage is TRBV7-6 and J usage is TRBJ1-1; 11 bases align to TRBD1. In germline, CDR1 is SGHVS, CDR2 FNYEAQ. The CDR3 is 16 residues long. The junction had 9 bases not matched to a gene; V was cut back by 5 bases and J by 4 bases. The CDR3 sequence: CASSLRTGGRGTEAFF. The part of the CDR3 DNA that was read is TGTGCCAGCAGCCTAAGGACAGGGGGCCGGGGCACTGAA.

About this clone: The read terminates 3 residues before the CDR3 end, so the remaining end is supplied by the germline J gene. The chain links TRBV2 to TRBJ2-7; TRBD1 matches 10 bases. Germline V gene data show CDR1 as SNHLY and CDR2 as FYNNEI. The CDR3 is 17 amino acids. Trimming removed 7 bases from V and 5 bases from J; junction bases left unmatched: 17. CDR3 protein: CASTSPIGQGVKNEQYF. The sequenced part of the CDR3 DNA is TGTGCCAGCACCTCCCCTATTGGACAGGGGGTCAAGAACGAG.

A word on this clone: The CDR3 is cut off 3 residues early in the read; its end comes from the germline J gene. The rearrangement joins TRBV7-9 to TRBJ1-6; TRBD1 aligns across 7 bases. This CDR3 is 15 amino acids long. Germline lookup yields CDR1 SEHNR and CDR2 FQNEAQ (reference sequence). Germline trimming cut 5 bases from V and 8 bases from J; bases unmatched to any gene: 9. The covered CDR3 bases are TGTGCCAGCAGCCCTCAGAGGACAGGTTATTCACCC. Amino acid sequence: CASSPQRTGYSP. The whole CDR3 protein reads CASSPQRTGYSPLHF.

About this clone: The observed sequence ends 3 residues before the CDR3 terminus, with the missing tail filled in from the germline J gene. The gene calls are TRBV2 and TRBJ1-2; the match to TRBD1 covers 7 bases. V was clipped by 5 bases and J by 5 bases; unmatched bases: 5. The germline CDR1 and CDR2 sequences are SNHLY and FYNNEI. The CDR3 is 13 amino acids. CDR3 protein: CASSRDRTYGYTF. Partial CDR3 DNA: TGTGCCAGCAGTCGGGACAGAACATATGGC.

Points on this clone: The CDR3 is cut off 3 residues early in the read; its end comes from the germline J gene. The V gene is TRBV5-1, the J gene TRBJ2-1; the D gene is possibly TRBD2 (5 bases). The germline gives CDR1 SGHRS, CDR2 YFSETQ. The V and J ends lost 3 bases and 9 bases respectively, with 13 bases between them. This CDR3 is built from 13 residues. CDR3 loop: CASSYGDVREQFF. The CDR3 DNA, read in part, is TGCGCCAGCAGCTACGGGGATGTTCGTGAG.

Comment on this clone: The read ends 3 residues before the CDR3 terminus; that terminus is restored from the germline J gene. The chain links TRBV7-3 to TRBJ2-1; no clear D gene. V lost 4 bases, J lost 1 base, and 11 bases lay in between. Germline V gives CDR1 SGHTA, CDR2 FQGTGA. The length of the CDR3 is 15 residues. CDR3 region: CASSSDFASYNEQFF. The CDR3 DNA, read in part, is TGTGCCAGCAGCTCCGACTTCGCTTCCTACAATGAG. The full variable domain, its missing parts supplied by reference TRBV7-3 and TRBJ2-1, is GAGVSQTPSNKVTEKGKYVELRCDPISGHTALYWYRQSLGQGPEFLIYFQGTGAADDSGLPNDRFFAVRPEGSVSTLKIQRTERGDSAVYLCASSSDFASYNEQFFGPGTRLTVL.

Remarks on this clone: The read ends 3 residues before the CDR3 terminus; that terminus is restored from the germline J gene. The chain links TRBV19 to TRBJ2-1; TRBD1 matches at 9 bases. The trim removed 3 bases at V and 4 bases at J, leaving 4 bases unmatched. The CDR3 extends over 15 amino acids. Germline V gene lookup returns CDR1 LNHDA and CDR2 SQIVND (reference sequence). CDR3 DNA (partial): TGTGCCAGTAGTATCGGGACAGGGCTTTACAATGAG. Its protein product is CASSIGTGLYNE. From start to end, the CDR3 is CASSIGTGLYNEQFF.

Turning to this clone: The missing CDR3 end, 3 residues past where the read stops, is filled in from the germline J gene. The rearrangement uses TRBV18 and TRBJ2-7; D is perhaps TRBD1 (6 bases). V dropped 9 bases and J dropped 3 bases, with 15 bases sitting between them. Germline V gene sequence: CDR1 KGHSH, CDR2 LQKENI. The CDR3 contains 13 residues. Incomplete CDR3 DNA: TGTGCCAGTACCACCGGGACATTCTACGAG. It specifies CASTTGTFYE. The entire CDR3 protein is CASTTGTFYEQYF.

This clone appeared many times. The CDR3 is CASGQGGTGELFF. The part of the CDR3 DNA that was read is TGCGCCAGCGGACAAGGGGGCACCGGGGAG. The V gene is TRBV5-1, the J gene TRBJ2-2, with D perhaps TRBD1 (6 bases). The sequenced fragment ends 3 residues before the CDR3 boundary, so the rest is inferred from the germline J gene. Germline V gene lookup returns CDR1 SGHRS and CDR2 YFSETQ. Deletions cut 7 bases from V and 4 bases from J, with 11 bases between. The CDR3 loop spans 13 amino acids.

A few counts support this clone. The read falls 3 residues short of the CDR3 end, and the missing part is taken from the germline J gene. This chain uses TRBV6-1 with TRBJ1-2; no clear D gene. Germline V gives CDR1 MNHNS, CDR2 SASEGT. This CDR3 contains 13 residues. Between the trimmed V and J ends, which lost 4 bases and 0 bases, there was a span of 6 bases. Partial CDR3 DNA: TGTGCCAGCAGTGGACTCCCTAACTATGGC. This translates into CASSGLPNYG. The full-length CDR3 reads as CASSGLPNYGYTF.

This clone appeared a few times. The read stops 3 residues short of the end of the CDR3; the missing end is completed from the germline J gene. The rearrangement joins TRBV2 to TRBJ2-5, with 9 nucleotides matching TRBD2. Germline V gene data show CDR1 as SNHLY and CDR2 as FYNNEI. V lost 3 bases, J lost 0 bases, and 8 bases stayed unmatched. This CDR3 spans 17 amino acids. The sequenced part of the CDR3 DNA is TGTGCCAGCAGTGACCCGACTAGCGGTTCGTACCAAGAGACC. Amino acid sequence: CASSDPTSGSYQET. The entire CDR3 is CASSDPTSGSYQETQYF. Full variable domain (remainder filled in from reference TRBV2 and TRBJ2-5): EPEVTQTPSHQVTQMGQEVILRCVPISNHLYFYWYRQILGQKVEFLVSFYNNEISEKSEIFDDQFSVERPDGSNFTLKIRSTKLEDSAMYFCASSDPTSGSYQETQYFGPGTRLLVL.